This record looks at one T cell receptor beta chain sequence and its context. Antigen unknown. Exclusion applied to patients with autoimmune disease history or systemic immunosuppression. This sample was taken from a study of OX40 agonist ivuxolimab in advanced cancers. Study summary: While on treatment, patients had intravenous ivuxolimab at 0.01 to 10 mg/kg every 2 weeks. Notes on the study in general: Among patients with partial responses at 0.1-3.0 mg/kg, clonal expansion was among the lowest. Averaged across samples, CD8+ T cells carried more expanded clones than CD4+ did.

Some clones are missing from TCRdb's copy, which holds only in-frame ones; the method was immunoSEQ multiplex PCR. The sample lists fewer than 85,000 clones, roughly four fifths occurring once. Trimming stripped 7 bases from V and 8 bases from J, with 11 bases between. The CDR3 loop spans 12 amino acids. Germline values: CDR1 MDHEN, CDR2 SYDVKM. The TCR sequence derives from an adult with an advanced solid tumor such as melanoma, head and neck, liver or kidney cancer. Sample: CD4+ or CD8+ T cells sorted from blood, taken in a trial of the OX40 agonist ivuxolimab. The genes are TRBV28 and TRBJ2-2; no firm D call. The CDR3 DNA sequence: TGTGCCAGCAAAAGGGCCGGTGGGGAGCTGTTTTTT. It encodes CASKRAGGELFF.